Shown below are 12 T cell receptor beta chains from a single sample sequenced in a study of CD8 T cells in Susac syndrome. After extraction with the RNeasy kit, roughly 0.45 to 1 ug of the RNA was reverse transcribed using random hexamers. MiXCR, applied by TCRdb to the immunoSEQ multiplex PCR reads, yields one record per CDR3 protein. The sample shows 110,000 to 150,000 distinct CDR3 sequences, approximately 94% of them seen only once. The sequenced material came from CD4+ T cells from PBMCs. The receptors shown here come from a human donor with Susac syndrome.

This chain joins TRBV6-6 and TRBJ2-7; no reliable D call. The germline V gene has CDR1 MNHNY and CDR2 SVGAGI (reference sequence). The CDR3 has 12 amino acids. V dropped 2 bases and J dropped 3 bases, with 5 bases sitting between them. CDR3 protein: CASSYGVYEQYF. The CDR3, as DNA: TGTGCCAGCAGTTACGGCGTCTACGAGCAGTACTTC.

V gene TRBV7-6 combines with J gene TRBJ2-1; TRBD1 might be the D (5 bases). Germline V gene lookup returns CDR1 SGHVS and CDR2 FNYEAQ. Trimming took off 2 bases at V and 10 bases at J, with 9 bases between the two ends. The CDR3 consists of 12 residues. The CDR3 spells CASSLPRGEQFF. In nucleotides, the CDR3 is TGTGCCAGCAGCTTACCTAGGGGCGAGCAGTTCTTC.

DNA for the CDR3: TGTGCCAGCAGCGCCGGGACTAGTGTATCCTACGAGCAGTACTTC. Translation gives CASSAGTSVSYEQYF. V and J are TRBV9 and TRBJ2-7, with 8 bases lining up with TRBD2. Germline V gene data show CDR1 as SGDLS and CDR2 as YYNGEE. This CDR3 has 15 amino acids. Unmatched junction bases numbered 6, after V lost 3 bases and J lost 1 base.

V gene TRBV2 combines with J gene TRBJ2-7; 9 bases are a match to TRBD2. Losses at the gene ends were 4 bases for V and 7 bases for J; bases not matched to a gene: 11. The V gene's germline CDR1 is SNHLY and CDR2 FYNNEI. The CDR3 consists of 15 residues. The chain's CDR3 is CASSGQREVRVEQYF. CDR3 sequence (DNA): TGTGCCAGCAGTGGTCAGCGGGAGGTCCGGGTGGAGCAGTACTTC.

This chain connects TRBV7-9 to TRBJ2-1; D gene unclear. The CDR3 sequence is 15 residues long. From germline, CDR1 is SEHNR and CDR2 FQNEAQ (reference sequence). The V and J ends lost 0 bases and 4 bases respectively, with 10 bases between them. This chain's CDR3 is CASSLALMKYNEQFF. The CDR3 DNA follows: TGTGCCAGCAGCTTAGCCCTAATGAAGTACAATGAGCAGTTCTTC.

The chain recombines TRBV6-6 with TRBJ2-1, with TRBD2 matching 12 bases. Germline trimming cut 5 bases from V and 1 base from J; bases unmatched to any gene: 3. Looked up from germline, CDR1 is MNHNY and CDR2 is SVGAGI (reference sequence). The CDR3 runs to 16 residues. The chain's CDR3 is CASSLTSGGSYNEQFF. The CDR3 DNA follows: TGTGCCAGCAGTCTGACTAGCGGGGGATCCTACAATGAGCAGTTCTTC.

This chain links TRBV6-6 with TRBJ1-1; D is unclear. Germline values: CDR1 MNHNY, CDR2 SVGAGI (reference sequence). The CDR3 spans 11 residues. The V end lost 3 bases, the J end lost 8 bases, and 7 bases lay between the germline ends. CDR3 loop: CASSYDKEAFF. The CDR3 nucleotides read TGTGCCAGCAGTTATGACAAAGAAGCTTTCTTT.

V usage is TRBV20-1 and J usage is TRBJ2-5; D is ambiguous. CDR3 length: 11 amino acids. CDR1 DFQATT and CDR2 SNEGSKA come from the germline V gene (reference sequence). V was clipped by 3 bases and J by 5 bases, with 7 bases between them. The CDR3 region has the DNA TGCAGTGCTAGCCCCGGGGAGACCCAGTACTTC. Protein: CSASPGETQYF.

The J gene is TRBJ2-6, the V gene TRBV5-1; D remains unclear. Between the trimmed V and J ends, which lost 1 base and 2 bases, there was a span of 13 bases. The V gene's germline CDR1 is SGHRS and CDR2 YFSETQ. CDR3 length equals 17 residues. CDR3 amino acids: CASSLTVSTAGANVLTF. The CDR3 nucleotides read TGCGCCAGCAGCTTGACAGTCTCAACGGCTGGGGCCAACGTCCTGACTTTC.

V gene TRBV4-2 combines with J gene TRBJ2-4, with 7 bases that match TRBD1. The CDR3 sequence is 16 residues long. Per the germline V gene, CDR1 is LGHNA and CDR2 is YNFKEQ. J lost 0 bases, V lost 1 base, and 3 bases had no gene match. CDR3 coding DNA: TGTGCCAGCAGCCAAGGGGACAGCCAAGCCAAAAACATTCAGTACTTC. Protein sequence: CASSQGDSQAKNIQYF.

This rearrangement joins TRBV20-1 to TRBJ2-2; D ambiguous. Trimming shortened V by 5 bases and J by 0 bases, and 19 bases separated the two germline ends. CDR3 length equals 17 residues. CDR1 and CDR2 (germline): DFQATT, SNEGSKA (reference sequence). The CDR3: CSAASSGPIANTGELFF. The CDR3 nucleotides read TGCAGTGCTGCCAGCTCCGGGCCGATAGCGAACACCGGGGAGCTGTTTTTT.

The chain combines TRBV29-1 with TRBJ2-3; D gene uncertain. Germline V gene lookup returns CDR1 SQVTM and CDR2 ANQGSEA. The CDR3 is 12 residues long. V was trimmed by 4 bases and J by 2 bases, leaving 7 bases between them. In DNA form, the CDR3 reads TGCAGCGTTGTGCAGGTCACAGATACGCAGTATTTT. Encoded protein: CSVVQVTDTQYF.